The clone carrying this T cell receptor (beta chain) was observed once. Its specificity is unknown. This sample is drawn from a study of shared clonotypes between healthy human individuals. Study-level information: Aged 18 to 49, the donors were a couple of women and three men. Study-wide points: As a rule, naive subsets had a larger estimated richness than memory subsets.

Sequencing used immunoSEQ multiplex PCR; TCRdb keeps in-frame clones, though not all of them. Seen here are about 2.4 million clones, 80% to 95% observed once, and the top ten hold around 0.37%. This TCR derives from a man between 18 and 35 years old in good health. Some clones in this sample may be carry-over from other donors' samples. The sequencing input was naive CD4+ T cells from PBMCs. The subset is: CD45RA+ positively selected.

Here the CDR3 reads CASSLVLGGGYTF. In nucleotides, the CDR3 is TGTGCCAGCAGCTTAGTACTAGGGGGCGGCTACACCTTC. This chain links TRBV27 with TRBJ1-2; 7 nucleotides agree with TRBD1. The V gene end was trimmed by 6 bases and the J gene end by 8 bases; junction bases not matched to a gene: 9. In germline, CDR1 is MNHEY, CDR2 SMNVEV (reference sequence). The CDR3 is made up of 13 amino acids.